This T cell receptor beta chain was found in a study of T cell responses to AZD1222 COVID-19 vaccine. This table comes from immunoSEQ multiplex PCR, and its TCRdb copy is limited to in-frame clones, with some not included. The repertoire holds tens of thousands of clones, with over 75% as singletons. Second-dose recipients at about 4 or about 12 weeks were treated as one pooled group. The CDR3 loop spans 15 amino acids. In germline, CDR1 is SGHRS, CDR2 YFSETQ. Trimming removed 0 bases from V and 0 bases from J, with 7 bases in between. This TCR was sampled from an adult who received the AZD1222 COVID-19 vaccine. The chain carries TRBV5-1 and TRBJ2-1, with D maybe TRBD2 (5 bases). The sample here was peripheral blood, taken 28 days after the second AZD1222 dose. CDR3 DNA: TGCGCCAGCAGCTTGGCTAGCTTCTCCTACAATGAGCAGTTCTTC. It codes for CASSLASFSYNEQFF.